The 14 T cell receptor beta chains given below trace back to one sample, sequenced in a study of blood T cell repertoires in COVID-19. Repertoires were generated with immunoSEQ multiplex PCR, while TCRdb's copy carries only in-frame clones and drops some. Counted here are approximately 400,000 clones, around four fifths occurring once; the ten biggest clones make up 5% to 5.5%. The source material was PBMCs or T cells enriched from blood (not recorded which). These receptors all stem from a woman aged 45 to 65 who had recovered from COVID-19.

This clone was recorded a few times. This sequence joins TRBV3-1 (or the pseudogene TRBV3-2) and TRBJ2-7, with TRBD2 matching 10 bases. Per the germline V gene, CDR1 is LGHDT and CDR2 is YNNKEL (reference sequence). Germline trimming cut 7 bases from V and 1 base from J; bases unmatched to any gene: 4. The CDR3 is 14 residues long. The CDR3 nucleotides are TGTGCCAGCAAGAGCGGGAGGGGATCCTACGAGCAGTACTTC. This encodes CASKSGRGSYEQYF.

The chain combines TRBV6-6 with TRBJ2-7; 10 nucleotides agree with TRBD2. The CDR3 has 14 residues. Trimming removed 6 bases from V and 1 base from J; junction bases left unmatched: 3. From germline, CDR1 is MNHNY and CDR2 SVGAGI (reference sequence). CDR3 in DNA: TGTGCCAGCAGCTTAGCGGGAGGTTCCTACGAGCAGTACTTC. Protein: CASSLAGGSYEQYF.

V usage is TRBV9 and J usage is TRBJ2-2; D is uncertain. The V gene lost 7 bases and the J gene lost 1 base, with 8 bases spanning the gap. This CDR3 has 13 residues. Per the germline V gene, CDR1 is SGDLS and CDR2 is YYNGEE. The CDR3 protein is CASSAGNTGELFF. The CDR3, as DNA: TGTGCCAGCTCTGCCGGGAACACCGGGGAGCTGTTTTTT.

V and J are TRBV7-2 and TRBJ2-5, with D hard to call. Germline CDR1 SGHTA, CDR2 FQGNSA. CDR3 length equals 13 residues. Trimming cost V 7 bases and J 5 bases, with 14 bases left between them. In nucleotides, the CDR3 is TGTGCCAGCACCGTTACAGCCCCCGAGACCCAGTACTTC. Amino acids: CASTVTAPETQYF. Based on the CDR3 plus reference TRBV7-2 and TRBJ2-5, the full variable domain is GAGVSQSPSNKVTEKGKDVELRCDPISGHTALYWYRQSLGQGLEFLIYFQGNSAPDKSGLPSDRFSAERTGGSVSTLTIQRTQQEDSAVYLCASTVTAPETQYFGPGTRLLVL.

V and J are TRBV9 and TRBJ1-3; TRBD1 agrees at 10 bases. The germline V gene has CDR1 SGDLS and CDR2 YYNGEE. The CDR3 has 15 residues. The V gene end was trimmed by 0 bases and the J gene end by 4 bases; junction bases not matched to a gene: 1. The CDR3 DNA is TGTGCCAGCAGCGTAGAGGACAGGGGGGGAAACACCATATATTTT. It is translated as CASSVEDRGGNTIYF.

The CDR3 nucleotides read TGTGCCAGCAGTGAACAGGGGATGCTTTATGGCTACACCTTC. Translated, it gives CASSEQGMLYGYTF. This chain uses TRBV2 with TRBJ1-2; TRBD1 is a possible D gene (6 bases). Germline values: CDR1 SNHLY, CDR2 FYNNEI. Trimming took off 2 bases at V and 5 bases at J, with 12 bases between the two ends. The CDR3 runs 14 residues.

This sequence joins TRBV7-6 and TRBJ2-5; TRBD1 matches 11 bases. Trimming cost V 5 bases and J 2 bases; bases outside gene matches: 10. Germline V CDR1 and CDR2: SGHVS, FNYEAQ. This CDR3 comprises 17 residues. The CDR3 region is CASSPGQGARRQETQYF. The CDR3 DNA follows: TGTGCCAGCAGCCCCGGACAGGGGGCTAGGAGGCAAGAGACCCAGTACTTC.

The V gene is TRBV15, the J gene TRBJ2-3; TRBD1 matches 12 bases. The V segment lost 2 bases and the J segment 2 bases; nucleotides outside the gene matches: 8. CDR1 and CDR2 from the germline V gene are LNHNV and YYDKDF (reference sequence). The CDR3 extends over 18 amino acids. The CDR3 DNA reads as TGTGCCACCAGCAGATCGCCGGGACAGGGGGCGATCACAGATACGCAGTATTTT. Its protein product is CATSRSPGQGAITDTQYF. Using reference TRBV15 and TRBJ2-3 for the parts outside the CDR3, the full variable domain is DAMVIQNPRYQVTQFGKPVTLSCSQTLNHNVMYWYQQKSSQAPKLLFHYYDKDFNNEADTPDNFQSRRPNTSFCFLDIRSPGLGDTAMYLCATSRSPGQGAITDTQYFGPGTRLTVL.

This clone was found a few times. CDR3 coding DNA: TGTGCCAGCAGCCAAACAGAAAACTATGGCTACACCTTC. It specifies CASSQTENYGYTF. The chain carries TRBV3-1 (or the pseudogene TRBV3-2) and TRBJ1-2, with unresolved D. This CDR3 spans 13 amino acids. Germline V gene data show CDR1 as LGHDT and CDR2 as YNNKEL (reference sequence). Deletions cut 2 bases from V and 2 bases from J, with 6 bases between.

CDR3 bases: TGTGCCAGCAGCTCCGGGACTGAAGCTTTCTTT. This codes for CASSSGTEAFF. V usage is TRBV3-1 (or the pseudogene TRBV3-2) and J usage is TRBJ1-1; D call uncertain. With 5 bases removed from V and 5 bases from J, the gap between germline ends came to 6 bases. CDR3 length: 11 amino acids. CDR1 is LGHDT, CDR2 YNNKEL, per germline (reference sequence).

The table lists this clone with a count of one. The chain links TRBV7-9 to TRBJ2-3; TRBD1 might be the D (6 bases). The germline V and J ends were trimmed by 5 bases and 9 bases, with 12 bases remaining between them. The CDR3 has 12 residues. Germline V lookup: CDR1 SEHNR, CDR2 FQNEAQ (reference sequence). CDR3 residues: CASSPQDSTQYF. DNA for the CDR3: TGTGCCAGCAGCCCCCAGGACAGCACGCAGTATTTT.

The chain employs TRBV19 and TRBJ1-4; D remains ambiguous. In germline, CDR1 is LNHDA, CDR2 SQIVND (reference sequence). The V gene lost 10 bases and the J gene lost 5 bases, with 14 bases spanning the gap. This CDR3 has 13 amino acids. DNA of the CDR3: TGTGCCACCGCGGGAAGAAAAAATGAAAAACTGTTTTTT. It translates to CATAGRKNEKLFF.

V gene TRBV27 combines with J gene TRBJ1-5; weak D call: TRBD1 (6 bases). The CDR3 is made up of 14 amino acids. The V gene's germline CDR1 is MNHEY and CDR2 SMNVEV (reference sequence). The ends were cut back, 6 bases at V and 3 bases at J, with 12 bases in the middle. The CDR3 DNA follows: TGTGCCAGCAGATTCCCAGGGGACAATCAGCCCCAGCATTTT. Its protein product is CASRFPGDNQPQHF.

J is TRBJ1-6 and V is TRBV9; 9 bases are shared with TRBD1. The V gene's germline CDR1 is SGDLS and CDR2 YYNGEE. This CDR3 is 16 amino acids long. V shed 0 bases and J 5 bases; nucleotides not matched to a gene: 3. The DNA for the CDR3 is TGTGCCAGCAGCGTAGGGGGACAGGGAAATAATTCACCCCTCCACTTT. The encoded protein is CASSVGGQGNNSPLHF.